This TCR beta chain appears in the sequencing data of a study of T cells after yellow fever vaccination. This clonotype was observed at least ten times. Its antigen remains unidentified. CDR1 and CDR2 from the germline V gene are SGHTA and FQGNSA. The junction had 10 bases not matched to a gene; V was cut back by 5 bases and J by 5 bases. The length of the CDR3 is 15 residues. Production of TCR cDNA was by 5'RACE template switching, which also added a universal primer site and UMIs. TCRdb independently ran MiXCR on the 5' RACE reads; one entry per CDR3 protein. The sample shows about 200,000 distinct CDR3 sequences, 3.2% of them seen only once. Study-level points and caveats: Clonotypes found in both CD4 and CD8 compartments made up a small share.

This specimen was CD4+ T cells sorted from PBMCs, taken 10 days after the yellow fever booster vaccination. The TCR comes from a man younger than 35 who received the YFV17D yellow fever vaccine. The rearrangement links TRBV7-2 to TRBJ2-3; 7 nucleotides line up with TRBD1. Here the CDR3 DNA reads TGTGCCAGCAGCGCGGCCGGGACAGCGCGAGATACGCAGTATTTT. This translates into CASSAAGTARDTQYF.